These 27 T cell receptor beta chains were all obtained from the same sample, sequenced in a study of T cell responses to AZD1222 COVID-19 vaccine. The assay was immunoSEQ multiplex PCR, and TCRdb's table has in-frame clones only and misses some. The table lists some 130,000 clones, 70% to 90% of them singletons. The sequencing here drew on peripheral blood, taken on day 0 of AZD1222 vaccination. All receptors come from an adult in good health.

The chain couples TRBV4-1 to TRBJ1-1; 8 bases are shared with TRBD1. Germline V CDR1 and CDR2: MGHRA, YSYEKL. Trimming at V came to 1 base and at J to 6 bases, leaving 4 bases not matched to a gene. The CDR3 loop spans 14 amino acids. This chain's CDR3 is CASSQAGGTPEAFF. The CDR3 bases are TGCGCCAGCAGCCAAGCAGGGGGCACCCCTGAAGCTTTCTTT.

The chain combines TRBV6-4 with TRBJ2-1; D gene uncertain. The CDR3 covers 16 residues. Deletions cut 4 bases from V and 1 base from J, with 14 bases between. Germline CDR1 is MRHNA and CDR2 is SNTAGT. The CDR3 is CASSVLSALSYNEQFF. DNA for the CDR3: TGTGCCAGCAGTGTCCTTTCCGCTTTATCCTACAATGAGCAGTTCTTC.

This sequence joins TRBV2 and TRBJ1-6; D possibly corresponds to TRBD1 (5 bases). The length of the CDR3 is 15 residues. With 3 bases removed from V and 6 bases from J, the gap between germline ends came to 12 bases. Germline assignment: CDR1 SNHLY and CDR2 FYNNEI. The DNA for the CDR3 is TGTGCCAGCAGTGAGAGTCTGACAGCTAATTCACCCCTCCACTTT. Translating gives CASSESLTANSPLHF.

V gene TRBV10-3 combines with J gene TRBJ2-2; D may match TRBD1 or TRBD2 (5 bases each). Between the trimmed V and J ends, which lost 6 bases and 0 bases, there was a span of 11 bases. CDR3 length: 15 amino acids. CDR1 ENHRY and CDR2 SYGVKD come from the germline V gene. The CDR3 DNA reads as TGTGCCATCAGGGTGGGGACGCCGAACACCGGGGAGCTGTTTTTT. As protein: CAIRVGTPNTGELFF.

DNA for the CDR3: TGTGCCAGCAGCCCCTGGACAGGGGTAAGGACAGATACGCAGTATTTT. The encoded protein is CASSPWTGVRTDTQYF. The genes are TRBV14 and TRBJ2-3; 9 bases are shared with TRBD1. The germline gives CDR1 SGHDN, CDR2 FVKESK. The CDR3 contains 16 residues. V shed 4 bases and J 3 bases; nucleotides not matched to a gene: 8.

The gene calls are TRBV28 and TRBJ2-3; D tentatively reads TRBD1 or TRBD2 (5 bases each). Trimming left V 2 bases short and J 6 bases short, with 15 bases between. Per the germline V gene, CDR1 is MDHEN and CDR2 is SYDVKM. The CDR3 has 15 amino acids. CDR3 protein: CASSLGSVGTDTQYF. Written as DNA, the CDR3 is TGTGCCAGCAGTTTAGGTAGCGTGGGGACGGATACGCAGTATTTT.

This chain uses TRBV7-3 with TRBJ1-3, with TRBD1 matching over 8 bases. CDR1 SGHTA and CDR2 FQGTGA come from the germline V gene. The CDR3 covers 15 residues. V was pared by 3 bases and J by 3 bases, with 4 bases of the junction left unmatched. The CDR3 sequence is CASSFDRGNGNTIYF. As DNA, the CDR3 is TGTGCCAGCAGCTTTGACAGGGGTAATGGAAACACCATATATTTT.

This chain uses TRBV5-6 with TRBJ1-1; no firm D call. This CDR3 is 14 amino acids long. Germline loops: CDR1 SGHDT, CDR2 YYEEEE. The V and J ends lost 2 bases and 4 bases respectively, with 12 bases between them. CDR3 DNA sequence: TGTGCCAGCAGCTTCGGGGTCCTGGGCACTGAAGCTTTCTTT. Protein product: CASSFGVLGTEAFF.

The gene calls are TRBV9 and TRBJ2-7, with D possibly TRBD2 on 5 matching bases. V was shortened by 2 bases and J by 6 bases, with 18 bases between the two germline ends. Germline V gene sequence: CDR1 SGDLS, CDR2 YYNGEE. There are 15 residues in the CDR3. The CDR3 sequence is CASSVGDAPRAEQYF. DNA for the CDR3: TGTGCCAGCAGCGTCGGGGATGCCCCAAGGGCCGAGCAGTACTTC.

The rearrangement links TRBV11-3 to TRBJ2-5; no definite D call. V shed 9 bases and J shed 1 base, with 12 bases lying between them. Germline CDR1 SGHNT, CDR2 YENEEA. This CDR3 has 13 amino acids. In DNA, the CDR3 is TGTGCCAGTGGCCGTGACTTCCAAGAGACCCAGTACTTC. It specifies CASGRDFQETQYF.

The V call is TRBV30, the J call TRBJ1-5, with D possibly matching TRBD1 (5 bases). CDR3 length: 15 residues. The V gene lost 3 bases and the J gene lost 1 base, with 13 bases spanning the gap. Germline V lookup: CDR1 GTSNPN, CDR2 SVGIG (reference sequence). In nucleotides, the CDR3 is TGTGCCTGGAGCCGCGGGGGGGTGAGCAATCAGCCCCAGCATTTT. It is translated as CAWSRGGVSNQPQHF.

In its sample, this clone was seen once. The chain carries TRBV3-1 (or the pseudogene TRBV3-2) and TRBJ2-2, with D perhaps TRBD1 (5 bases). With 5 bases removed from V and 0 bases from J, the gap between germline ends came to 13 bases. The CDR3 is made up of 16 amino acids. Germline-derived CDR1 and CDR2 are LGHDT and YNNKEL (reference sequence). This chain's CDR3 is CASSAGQGTNTGELFF. The CDR3 region has the DNA TGTGCCAGCAGCGCCGGGCAGGGAACGAACACCGGGGAGCTGTTTTTT.

This chain connects TRBV5-1 to TRBJ1-4; tentative D call: TRBD1 (5 bases). There are 14 residues in the CDR3. V was shortened by 0 bases and J by 4 bases, with 7 bases between the two germline ends. Per germline, CDR1 SGHRS and CDR2 YFSETQ. The CDR3 DNA follows: TGCGCCAGCAGCTTGGAGGGGAATAATGAAAAACTGTTTTTT. It yields the protein CASSLEGNNEKLFF.

This chain joins TRBV29-1 and TRBJ1-1; TRBD1 might be the D (5 bases). This CDR3 contains 15 residues. CDR1 is SQVTM and CDR2 is ANQGSEA in the germline V gene. V lost 3 bases to trimming and J lost 0 bases, with 14 bases between them. The CDR3 sequence is CSVDNGQGMNTEAFF. In DNA, the CDR3 is TGCAGCGTTGATAACGGTCAGGGTATGAACACTGAAGCTTTCTTT.

The chain couples TRBV27 to TRBJ1-2; tentatively, D is TRBD1 (5 bases). V shed 6 bases and J shed 8 bases, with 22 bases lying between them. The CDR3 is 15 residues long. Germline V gene lookup returns CDR1 MNHEY and CDR2 SMNVEV (reference sequence). Here the CDR3 DNA reads TGTGCCAGCAGACACGGGACGGTGGGGGGTTTAGGCTACACCTTC. It yields the protein CASRHGTVGGLGYTF.

This clone was counted a single time. The J gene is TRBJ1-1, the V gene TRBV3-1 (or the pseudogene TRBV3-2); D not certain. Per germline, CDR1 LGHDT and CDR2 YNNKEL (reference sequence). The CDR3 is made up of 13 amino acids. V dropped 1 base and J dropped 4 bases, with 7 bases sitting between them. DNA for the CDR3: TGTGCCAGCAGCCAAGGACGTCTCACTGAAGCTTTCTTT. Amino acids: CASSQGRLTEAFF.

This chain joins TRBV24-1 and TRBJ2-1; no clear D gene. Looked up from germline, CDR1 is KGHDR and CDR2 is SFDVKD. The CDR3 extends over 15 amino acids. Trimming took 4 bases from V and 9 from J, leaving 18 bases between them. CDR3 DNA: TGTGCCACCAGTGACGCCTCGACGGTGTTGACTGAGCAGTTCTTC. It yields the protein CATSDASTVLTEQFF.

The chain uses TRBV15 and TRBJ2-4; 14 bases align to TRBD2. The J segment lost 4 bases and the V segment lost 5 bases, leaving 7 bases of the junction unmatched. In germline, CDR1 is LNHNV, CDR2 YYDKDF (reference sequence). The CDR3 runs 17 residues. CDR3 bases: TGTGCCACCAGCTCTCGACTAGCGGGAGGGCCTAAAAACATTCAGTACTTC. Protein sequence: CATSSRLAGGPKNIQYF.

J is TRBJ1-2 and V is TRBV7-2, with D unresolved. Germline CDR1 SGHTA, CDR2 FQGNSA. V was clipped by 4 bases and J by 7 bases, with 13 bases between them. There are 13 residues in the CDR3. CDR3 nucleotides: TGTGCCAGCAGCTCCATTGATCTCTCTGGCTACACCTTC. It specifies CASSSIDLSGYTF.

V usage is TRBV5-5 and J usage is TRBJ1-4; no clear D gene. V was cut by 0 bases and J by 3 bases, with 3 bases left in between. Germline V gene lookup returns CDR1 SGHKS and CDR2 YYEKEE (reference sequence). This CDR3 contains 13 residues. The CDR3 reads CASSLGPNEKLFF. The CDR3 bases are TGTGCCAGCAGCTTGGGTCCTAATGAAAAACTGTTTTTT. The full variable domain, with the rest looked up from reference TRBV5-5 and TRBJ1-4, is DAGVTQSPTHLIKTRGQQVTLRCSPISGHKSVSWYQQVLGQGPQFIFQYYEKEERGRGNFPDRFSARQFPNYSSELNVNALLLGDSALYLCASSLGPNEKLFFGSGTQLSVL.

V is TRBV9 and J is TRBJ2-1; possibly TRBD2 for D (7 bases). Trimming shortened V by 4 bases and J by 10 bases, and 21 bases separated the two germline ends. This CDR3 has 15 amino acids. Germline loops: CDR1 SGDLS, CDR2 YYNGEE. The CDR3 DNA reads TGTGCCAGCAGCACCGAAAGGGGGGGCCTTGGAGAGCAGTTCTTC. Amino acid sequence: CASSTERGGLGEQFF.

The rearrangement joins TRBV27 to TRBJ1-5; no definite D call. V gave up 1 base and J gave up 3 bases, with 7 bases separating them. CDR3 size: 14 residues. The germline V gene encodes CDR1 MNHEY and CDR2 SMNVEV (reference sequence). The CDR3 spells CASSLWLDNQPQHF. Here the CDR3 DNA reads TGTGCCAGCAGTTTATGGTTAGACAATCAGCCCCAGCATTTT.

The chain carries TRBV19 and TRBJ2-7; weak D call: TRBD1 (7 bases). This CDR3 contains 14 residues. Germline V CDR1 and CDR2: LNHDA, SQIVND (reference sequence). The germline V and J ends were trimmed by 6 bases and 3 bases, with 15 bases remaining between them. CDR3 nucleotide sequence: TGTGCCAGTAGCATACAGGGGAGGAACTACGAGCAGTACTTC. Protein: CASSIQGRNYEQYF.

The gene calls are TRBV6-5 and TRBJ1-3; TRBD1 aligns across 8 bases. The CDR3 has 15 amino acids. Germline V gene sequence: CDR1 MNHEY, CDR2 SVGAGI. V was pared by 5 bases and J by 4 bases, with 7 bases of the junction left unmatched. For the CDR3, the DNA is TGTGCCAGCAGTCCCTACAGGGGGACCGGAAACACCATATATTTT. Its protein is CASSPYRGTGNTIYF.

The chain joins TRBV20-1 to TRBJ1-5; D may be TRBD1 (5 bases). Trimming stripped 3 bases from V and 0 bases from J, with 18 bases between. The CDR3 runs 17 residues. Germline values: CDR1 DFQATT, CDR2 SNEGSKA (reference sequence). The CDR3: CSASRAGKGNSNQPQHF. The CDR3 nucleotides read TGCAGTGCTAGTAGGGCAGGGAAGGGAAATAGCAATCAGCCCCAGCATTTT.

This chain connects TRBV19 to TRBJ1-2, with 7 bases fitting TRBD1. The CDR3 covers 13 residues. Germline lookup yields CDR1 LNHDA and CDR2 SQIVND (reference sequence). The V segment lost 0 bases and the J segment 7 bases; nucleotides outside the gene matches: 2. The CDR3 DNA follows: TGTGCCAGTAGTATAGAAAACAGGGGTGGCTACACCTTC. Its translation: CASSIENRGGYTF.

The gene calls are TRBV3-1 (or the pseudogene TRBV3-2) and TRBJ2-6; 9 bases are a match to TRBD1. V gave up 2 bases and J gave up 0 bases; unmatched junction bases: 14. This CDR3 has 21 amino acids. Looked up from germline, CDR1 is LGHDT and CDR2 is YNNKEL (reference sequence). The CDR3 sequence: CASSQSIFAGTGHSGANVLTF. DNA for the CDR3: TGTGCCAGCAGCCAATCAATTTTCGCCGGGACAGGGCACTCTGGGGCCAACGTCCTGACTTTC.